This T cell receptor (beta chain) stems from a study of cytomegalovirus exposure and HLA in healthy donors. General study results and limits: The authors excluded some V segments, including TRBV6-2 and TRBV6-3, as indistinguishable.

The ends lost 4 bases at V and 1 base at J; junction bases unmatched: 6. This CDR3 contains 15 residues. Germline lookup yields CDR1 LNHDA and CDR2 SQIVND (reference sequence). Worth noting for this clone: Its antigen remains unidentified.

With 60 Vbeta and 13 Jbeta primers, the PCR was carried out. The data were produced by immunoSEQ multiplex PCR, yet TCRdb's version contains in-frame clones alone and is incomplete. The data contain about 160,000 clones, about 81% of them singletons. Sample: PBMCs. The sequence derives from a woman aged 18-30 years in good health and CMV-seronegative. The chain joins TRBV19 to TRBJ2-7, with 8 nucleotides matching TRBD1. Here the CDR3 DNA reads TGTGCCAGTAGTACCGACAGGGGAAGGTCCTACGAGCAGTACTTC. It yields the protein CASSTDRGRSYEQYF. The variable domain in full, completed from reference TRBV19 and TRBJ2-7, reads DGGITQSPKYLFRKEGQNVTLSCEQNLNHDAMYWYRQDPGQGLRLIYYSQIVNDFQKGDIAEGYSVSREKKESFPLTVTSAQKNPTAFYLCASSTDRGRSYEQYFGPGTRLTVT.